Shown below are 5 T cell receptor beta chains from a single sample sequenced in a study of T cell repertoires in cytomegalovirus infection. Their cognate antigens are unknown. TCRdb processed the reads anew with MiXCR; each CDR3 protein has one entry. In the table there are fewer than 850,000 distinct CDR3 sequences, 25% to 30% of which are singletons. The sequences come from cultured CD8+ T cells from PBMCs, collected from culture after CMV antigen stimulation. The receptors derive from a human donor in good health (CMV status not recorded). Some clones in this sample may be carry-over from other donors' samples.

This clonotype has just a few counts. This chain uses TRBV7-3 with TRBJ2-3, with D uncertain. Trimming stripped 1 base from V and 0 bases from J, with 8 bases between. CDR3 length: 15 residues. Germline-derived CDR1 and CDR2 are SGHTA and FQGTGA. The CDR3 loop is CASSLKGRSTDTQYF. The CDR3 DNA is TGTGCCAGCAGCTTAAAAGGGCGTAGCACAGATACGCAGTATTTT.

This clonotype came up a few times. The CDR3 DNA follows: TGTGCCAGCAGCTCGACAGGGGGCCTCAATCAGCCCCAGCATTTT. Its translation: CASSSTGGLNQPQHF. The chain uses TRBV7-8 and TRBJ1-5; 10 bases map to TRBD1. CDR1 and CDR2 (germline): SGHVS, FQNEAQ. The V segment lost 4 bases and the J segment 3 bases; nucleotides outside the gene matches: 3. This CDR3 is 15 amino acids long.

This clonotype turned up a few times. The chain recombines TRBV7-2 with TRBJ2-3, with TRBD1 as a possible D gene (7 bases). This CDR3 contains 15 residues. Trimming removed 7 bases from V and 2 bases from J, with 16 bases in between. In germline, CDR1 is SGHTA, CDR2 FQGNSA. The CDR3 is CASTPEGAPTDTQYF. In DNA, the CDR3 is TGTGCCAGCACCCCGGAGGGGGCACCCACAGATACGCAGTATTTT.

Only a few counts were recorded for this clonotype. The rearrangement joins TRBV10-3 to TRBJ2-1, with 10 bases matching TRBD2. V trimming: 3 bases; J trimming: 4 bases; junction bases outside the gene matches: 9. CDR3 length: 17 amino acids. Germline CDR1 ENHRY, CDR2 SYGVKD. CDR3 protein: CAISDGLAGAPYNEQFF. The CDR3 DNA sequence: TGTGCCATCAGTGATGGGCTAGCGGGGGCCCCATACAATGAGCAGTTCTTC.

Only a few counts were recorded for this clonotype. The CDR3: CASSQPGGLLRYGYTF. In DNA form, the CDR3 reads TGTGCCAGCAGCCAACCTGGGGGCCTCCTTCGCTATGGCTACACCTTC. The chain employs TRBV7-9 and TRBJ1-2; D perhaps matches TRBD1 (6 bases). This CDR3 spans 16 amino acids. V lost 5 bases and J 4 bases, leaving 20 bases between the germline ends. Germline V gene sequence: CDR1 SEHNR, CDR2 FQNEAQ (reference sequence).